These 22 T cell receptor beta chains came from one sample sequenced in a study of shared clonotypes between healthy human individuals. The protocol was immunoSEQ multiplex PCR, while the TCRdb copy is restricted to in-frame clones and leaves out a portion. This table has 740,000 or so clones, around 73% appearing once. Sequencing used memory CD4+ T cells sorted from blood. Subset defined: CD45RA-negative fraction. These receptors all stem from a woman in her twenties or thirties in good health.

The sample holds one count of this clone. The V gene is TRBV28, the J gene TRBJ2-2; 13 bases fit TRBD2. Germline V gene data show CDR1 as MDHEN and CDR2 as SYDVKM. CDR3 length: 16 residues. V gave up 6 bases and J gave up 7 bases; unmatched junction bases: 8. DNA of the CDR3: TGTGCCAGCAGAAACCAGGGACTAGCGGGACACGGGGAGCTGTTTTTT. Protein: CASRNQGLAGHGELFF.

This clone was seen more than once but under ten times. The rearrangement uses TRBV2 and TRBJ1-2; D might be TRBD1 (5 bases). Germline V gene sequence: CDR1 SNHLY, CDR2 FYNNEI. This CDR3 is built from 13 residues. V was clipped by 7 bases and J by 3 bases, with 12 bases between them. CDR3 bases: TGTGCCAGCATTCGGGGGGTAGACTATGGCTACACCTTC. Its translation is CASIRGVDYGYTF.

The chain links TRBV5-1 to TRBJ1-2; D gene uncertain. Trimming took 5 bases from V and 4 from J, leaving 9 bases between them. Per germline, CDR1 SGHRS and CDR2 YFSETQ. The CDR3 totals 12 residues. The CDR3 region is CASSSGFYGYTF. CDR3 coding DNA: TGCGCCAGCAGTTCCGGGTTCTATGGCTACACCTTC. The full variable domain, in which reference TRBV5-1 and TRBJ1-2 provide the parts outside the CDR3, is KAGVTQTPRYLIKTRGQQVTLSCSPISGHRSVSWYQQTPGQGLQFLFEYFSETQRNKGNFPGRFSGRQFSNSRSEMNVSTLELGDSALYLCASSSGFYGYTFGSGTRLTVV.

This chain connects TRBV5-1 to TRBJ2-1; the match to TRBD2 covers 8 bases. Germline-derived CDR1 and CDR2 are SGHRS and YFSETQ. The CDR3 spans 17 residues. Trimming cost V 4 bases and J 0 bases; bases outside gene matches: 9. The CDR3, as DNA: TGCGCCAGCAGCCTGTCCCCGGGGACTAGCTCCTACAATGAGCAGTTCTTC. Translated, it gives CASSLSPGTSSYNEQFF.

The V call is TRBV28, the J call TRBJ1-5, with 7 bases aligning to TRBD1. CDR1 and CDR2 (germline): MDHEN, SYDVKM. The V gene end was trimmed by 6 bases and the J gene end by 9 bases; junction bases not matched to a gene: 11. There are 14 residues in the CDR3. The CDR3 DNA reads TGTGCCAGCAGCTCAGGACAGGATGAGGGGCCCCAGCATTTT. This encodes CASSSGQDEGPQHF.

The CDR3 nucleotides read TGTGCCAGCAGTTTCTCCCCCGGGGGGAGTAGGACAGATACGCAGTATTTT. Protein sequence: CASSFSPGGSRTDTQYF. The genes are TRBV27 and TRBJ2-3; 7 positions match TRBD2. Germline V gene sequence: CDR1 MNHEY, CDR2 SMNVEV (reference sequence). V lost 3 bases, J lost 3 bases, and 12 bases stayed unmatched. CDR3 size: 17 residues.

J is TRBJ2-1 and V is TRBV28; TRBD2 agrees at 12 bases. CDR1 and CDR2 (germline): MDHEN, SYDVKM. This CDR3 comprises 16 residues. Trimming took 5 bases from V and 8 from J; bases not matched to a gene: 10. The CDR3 region is CASSTRTSGRIHEQFF. Here the CDR3 DNA reads TGTGCCAGCAGTACCCGAACTAGCGGGAGGATCCATGAGCAGTTCTTC.

This chain joins TRBV5-1 and TRBJ2-1; 7 bases line up with TRBD2. Germline CDR1 SGHRS, CDR2 YFSETQ. CDR3 length equals 14 residues. Losses at the gene ends were 3 bases for V and 8 bases for J; bases not matched to a gene: 8. CDR3 sequence reads: CASSSGGGADEQFF. CDR3 in DNA: TGCGCCAGCAGCTCGGGGGGAGGGGCCGATGAGCAGTTCTTC.

The V call is TRBV19, the J call TRBJ2-2; no definite D call. This CDR3 comprises 13 residues. The germline CDR1 and CDR2 sequences are LNHDA and SQIVND (reference sequence). V dropped 3 bases and J dropped 4 bases, with 6 bases sitting between them. Written as DNA, the CDR3 is TGTGCCAGTAGTATGGCTTTCACCGGGGAGCTGTTTTTT. It is translated as CASSMAFTGELFF.

V gene TRBV7-6 combines with J gene TRBJ1-2; 10 bases line up with TRBD1. With 5 bases clipped from V and 6 bases from J, the junction kept 9 bases outside the gene matches. Germline V lookup: CDR1 SGHVS, CDR2 FNYEAQ. CDR3 size: 15 residues. The CDR3 nucleotides are TGTGCCAGCAGCCCTCGGACAGGGGGAATTGATGGCTACACCTTC. This encodes CASSPRTGGIDGYTF.

With regard to this clone: Other DNA sequences from this sample encode an identical CDR3 as well. The chain links TRBV29-1 to TRBJ2-3; D unclear. The germline V gene has CDR1 SQVTM and CDR2 ANQGSEA. The CDR3 length is 12 residues. Trimming shortened V by 1 base and J by 6 bases, and 8 bases separated the two germline ends. The CDR3 loop reads CSVEGSSDTQYF. In DNA, the CDR3 is TGCAGCGTTGAAGGGAGTTCGGATACGCAGTATTTT.

This clone turned up a few times. The chain links TRBV7-8 to TRBJ2-5, with 10 nucleotides matching TRBD2. V trimming: 4 bases; J trimming: 5 bases; junction bases outside the gene matches: 10. CDR3 length: 16 amino acids. Germline loops: CDR1 SGHVS, CDR2 FQNEAQ. CDR3 in amino acids: CASSSRRAGGTETQYF. The CDR3 region has the DNA TGTGCCAGCAGCTCTCGGAGAGCGGGAGGGACGGAGACCCAGTACTTC.

The chain employs TRBV6-1 and TRBJ2-3, with 9 bases fitting TRBD2. The V segment lost 10 bases and the J segment 2 bases; nucleotides outside the gene matches: 7. The CDR3 is made up of 14 amino acids. In germline, CDR1 is MNHNS, CDR2 SASEGT. CDR3 residues: CATLLAGFTDTQYF. Here the CDR3 DNA reads TGTGCCACCTTACTAGCGGGCTTCACAGATACGCAGTATTTT.

The chain uses TRBV7-9 and TRBJ2-2; 7 bases align to TRBD1. Germline loops: CDR1 SEHNR, CDR2 FQNEAQ (reference sequence). Trimming at V came to 6 bases and at J to 11 bases, leaving 15 bases not matched to a gene. The CDR3 loop spans 15 amino acids. The CDR3 region has the DNA TGTGCCAGCAGTACTAGACAGGGCCGAGATTTAGAGCTGTTTTTT. As protein: CASSTRQGRDLELFF.

The chain employs TRBV6-1 and TRBJ2-1; 10 bases align to TRBD2. Germline V lookup: CDR1 MNHNS, CDR2 SASEGT. V shed 3 bases and J 6 bases; nucleotides not matched to a gene: 2. This CDR3 comprises 14 residues. The CDR3 spells CASSEGTSVNEQFF. The CDR3 DNA follows: TGTGCCAGCAGTGAGGGGACTAGCGTCAATGAGCAGTTCTTC.

This clone appeared a single time. Other DNA variants within this sample encode the same CDR3. This chain uses TRBV18 with TRBJ2-5, with 10 bases that match TRBD1. The CDR3 sequence is 13 residues long. V trimming: 3 bases; J trimming: 5 bases; junction bases outside the gene matches: 0. The germline CDR1 and CDR2 sequences are KGHSH and LQKENI. CDR3 coding DNA: TGTGCCAGCTCACCGGGACAGGGGGAGACCCAGTACTTC. This encodes CASSPGQGETQYF.

The rearrangement uses TRBV7-9 and TRBJ1-1; tentative D call: TRBD1 (5 bases). The germline V and J ends were trimmed by 3 bases and 5 bases, with 10 bases remaining between them. Germline V CDR1 and CDR2: SEHNR, FQNEAQ (reference sequence). The CDR3 is 13 amino acids. CDR3 DNA sequence: TGTGCCAGCAGCTTTGACGGGGGGACTGAAGCTTTCTTT. Translated, it gives CASSFDGGTEAFF.

The chain recombines TRBV6-5 with TRBJ2-1, with D tentatively TRBD2 (6 bases). Trimming removed 5 bases at V and 1 base at J, with 12 bases between. CDR1 MNHEY and CDR2 SVGAGI come from the germline V gene. The CDR3 is 15 residues long. CDR3 DNA sequence: TGTGCCAGCAGTCTCATCGGGGGATCCTACAATGAGCAGTTCTTC. This translates into CASSLIGGSYNEQFF.

The chain has TRBV4-1 and TRBJ1-3; D is undetermined. Trimming cost V 1 base and J 1 base, with 8 bases left between them. The CDR3 runs 15 residues. Germline CDR1 and CDR2: MGHRA and YSYEKL. CDR3 sequence reads: CASSQGPGSGNTIYF. Here the CDR3 DNA reads TGCGCCAGCAGCCAAGGGCCGGGATCTGGAAACACCATATATTTT.

The rearrangement uses TRBV9 and TRBJ2-2; D call uncertain. V was cut by 4 bases and J by 8 bases, with 9 bases left in between. The germline V gene encodes CDR1 SGDLS and CDR2 YYNGEE. The CDR3 is made up of 12 amino acids. DNA for the CDR3: TGTGCCAGCAGCCCGTACTCGGGGGAGCTGTTTTTT. Translation gives CASSPYSGELFF.

This clone was detected a few times. This chain links TRBV9 with TRBJ1-1; D gene ambiguous. Deletions cut 5 bases from V and 1 base from J, with 12 bases between. Per the germline V gene, CDR1 is SGDLS and CDR2 is YYNGEE. The CDR3 loop spans 14 amino acids. CDR3 in DNA: TGTGCCAGCAGTAGAATATCCACGAACACTGAAGCTTTCTTT. This translates into CASSRISTNTEAFF.

The V gene is TRBV18, the J gene TRBJ1-1; maybe TRBD1 (6 bases). CDR1 and CDR2 from the germline V gene are KGHSH and LQKENI. V was trimmed by 3 bases and J by 10 bases, leaving 15 bases between them. CDR3 size: 13 residues. In DNA, the CDR3 is TGTGCCAGCTCACCCACAAAACAGGGAGCAGCTTTCTTT. Translated, it gives CASSPTKQGAAFF.